These 19 T cell receptor beta chains share one sample of origin, sequenced in a study of multiple sclerosis patients with progressive multifocal leukoencephalopathy. TCRdb keeps only in-frame clones here, not all; method: immunoSEQ multiplex PCR. Altogether fewer than 35,000 clones are present, around nine tenths being singletons, with the ten largest covering over 1.3%. The time point denotes: before natalizumab initiation. The sequenced sample consisted of PBMCs. All receptors come from a human donor with multiple sclerosis.

The chain recombines TRBV9 with TRBJ2-7; no definite D call. CDR3 length equals 14 residues. Trimming stripped 0 bases from V and 0 bases from J, with 7 bases between. The germline CDR1 and CDR2 sequences are SGDLS and YYNGEE. The CDR3: CASSVGSASYEQYF. As DNA, the CDR3 is TGTGCCAGCAGCGTAGGGTCAGCCTCCTACGAGCAGTACTTC.

There are a few counts of this clone. V is TRBV19 and J is TRBJ1-5; 8 bases match TRBD1. CDR3 size: 13 residues. In germline, CDR1 is LNHDA, CDR2 SQIVND (reference sequence). The V segment lost 5 bases and the J segment 5 bases; nucleotides outside the gene matches: 2. The CDR3 DNA is TGTGCCAGTAGTCTGGACAGGGATCAGCCCCAGCATTTT. The encoded protein is CASSLDRDQPQHF.

This sequence joins TRBV6-1 and TRBJ1-2; a possible D gene is TRBD1 (5 bases). V lost 3 bases and J 4 bases, leaving 12 bases between the germline ends. The CDR3 runs to 14 residues. Germline CDR1 MNHNS, CDR2 SASEGT. CDR3 sequence reads: CASSEGGRGYGYTF. CDR3 bases: TGTGCCAGCAGTGAGGGGGGACGGGGCTATGGCTACACCTTC.

The chain carries TRBV7-8 and TRBJ2-2; perhaps TRBD1 as D (5 bases). The V end lost 11 bases, the J end lost 3 bases, and 19 bases lay between the germline ends. The germline gives CDR1 SGHVS, CDR2 FQNEAQ. The CDR3 length is 15 residues. CDR3 region: CAGAQRFADTGELFF. CDR3 sequence (DNA): TGTGCCGGGGCTCAGAGGTTCGCGGACACCGGGGAGCTGTTTTTT.

The chain has TRBV7-2 and TRBJ1-2; TRBD1 might be the D (5 bases). V was trimmed by 3 bases and J by 6 bases, leaving 17 bases between them. CDR1 and CDR2 from the germline V gene are SGHTA and FQGNSA. This CDR3 contains 15 residues. The CDR3 region is CASSFIVRGVNGYTF. In nucleotides, the CDR3 is TGTGCCAGCAGCTTCATCGTACGAGGGGTGAATGGCTACACCTTC.

The J gene is TRBJ1-2, the V gene TRBV30; D perhaps matches TRBD1 (5 bases). Germline lookup yields CDR1 GTSNPN and CDR2 SVGIG (reference sequence). Trimming removed 2 bases at V and 4 bases at J, with 17 bases between. The CDR3 has 15 amino acids. The CDR3 loop is CAWSPGPAASYGYTF. DNA of the CDR3: TGTGCCTGGAGTCCGGGGCCCGCCGCCTCCTATGGCTACACCTTC. Variable domain in full (rest from reference TRBV30 and TRBJ1-2): SQTIHQWPATLVQPVGSPLSLECTVEGTSNPNLYWYRQAAGRGLQLLFYSVGIGQISSEVPQNLSASRPQDRQFILSSKKLLLSDSGFYLCAWSPGPAASYGYTFGSGTRLTVV.

The chain has TRBV4-2 and TRBJ1-5; TRBD1 matches at 10 bases. V was clipped by 1 base and J by 16 bases; unmatched bases: 10. In germline, CDR1 is LGHNA, CDR2 YNFKEQ. This CDR3 is built from 14 residues. In nucleotides, the CDR3 is TGTGCCAGCAGCCAAGCCTCCGGGACAGGGGCCCTTCATTTT. Translating it yields CASSQASGTGALHF.

The chain carries TRBV28 and TRBJ1-5; D is ambiguous. The V and J ends lost 1 base and 0 bases respectively, with 7 bases between them. The germline V gene encodes CDR1 MDHEN and CDR2 SYDVKM. The CDR3 runs to 15 residues. CDR3 region: CASSLSRPSNQPQHF. For the CDR3, the DNA is TGTGCCAGCAGTTTATCCCGACCTAGCAATCAGCCCCAGCATTTT.

In this sample, this clone turned up once. The genes are TRBV4-1 and TRBJ1-2; D not certain. The CDR3 is 13 amino acids. Trimming shortened V by 1 base and J by 2 bases, and 5 bases separated the two germline ends. Germline loops: CDR1 MGHRA, CDR2 YSYEKL. The CDR3 reads CASSQVGNYGYTF. The CDR3 nucleotides are TGCGCCAGCAGCCAAGTAGGAAACTATGGCTACACCTTC.

The chain recombines TRBV12-5 with TRBJ1-3; the D is unclear. The CDR3 length is 15 residues. The germline CDR1 and CDR2 sequences are LGHNT and FRNRAP. V dropped 2 bases and J dropped 2 bases, with 10 bases sitting between them. Written as DNA, the CDR3 is TGTGCTAGTGGTTTGTTGGGTTCCCCTGGAAACACCATATATTTT. Translation gives CASGLLGSPGNTIYF.

The chain carries TRBV4-3 and TRBJ1-3; D remains ambiguous. The CDR3 runs 20 residues. V dropped 3 bases and J dropped 1 base, with 25 bases sitting between them. Per germline, CDR1 LGHNA and CDR2 YSLEER. The CDR3 here is CASSQTSRVSQRESGNTIYF. As DNA, the CDR3 is TGCGCCAGCAGCCAGACCTCACGGGTGTCCCAACGGGAGTCTGGAAACACCATATATTTT.

The chain combines TRBV28 with TRBJ2-1, with 7 nucleotides matching TRBD2. The CDR3 runs 15 residues. Per germline, CDR1 MDHEN and CDR2 SYDVKM. V gave up 7 bases and J gave up 2 bases; unmatched junction bases: 8. CDR3 DNA: TGTGCCAGCACCCCTCTGGGGGGGGCCTACAATGAGCAGTTCTTC. Protein: CASTPLGGAYNEQFF.

This clone was detected once. The chain is built from TRBV10-3 and TRBJ2-2; D is tentatively TRBD1 or TRBD2 (5 bases each). The CDR3 is 14 amino acids. Per germline, CDR1 ENHRY and CDR2 SYGVKD. V dropped 8 bases and J dropped 0 bases, with 10 bases sitting between them. The CDR3 sequence: CAIWDGANTGELFF. CDR3 nucleotide sequence: TGTGCCATCTGGGACGGAGCGAACACCGGGGAGCTGTTTTTT.

The rearrangement links TRBV30 to TRBJ1-2, with D unresolved. This CDR3 comprises 10 residues. Germline values: CDR1 GTSNPN, CDR2 SVGIG (reference sequence). Between the trimmed V and J ends, which lost 7 bases and 6 bases, there was a span of 9 bases. The CDR3 DNA follows: TGTGCCTTGGACGGTCATGGCTACACCTTC. Translation gives CALDGHGYTF.

J is TRBJ2-1 and V is TRBV5-6; TRBD2 might be the D (6 bases). CDR3 length: 12 residues. Germline V gene data show CDR1 as SGHDT and CDR2 as YYEEEE. With 5 bases removed from V and 6 bases from J, the gap between germline ends came to 9 bases. CDR3 loop: CASRGLANEQFF. CDR3 coding DNA: TGTGCCAGCAGGGGACTCGCCAATGAGCAGTTCTTC.

The table lists this clone with a count of one. The CDR3 here is CASSPIADGTGGYTF. In DNA, the CDR3 is TGTGCCAGCTCCCCAATTGCGGACGGGACGGGAGGCTACACCTTC. J is TRBJ1-2 and V is TRBV18; D may be TRBD1 (5 bases). The germline V gene has CDR1 KGHSH and CDR2 LQKENI. This CDR3 has 15 residues. Trimming pared 6 bases from V and 8 bases from J, leaving 22 bases between.

The rearrangement uses TRBV4-1 and TRBJ2-3; D possibly uses TRBD1 or TRBD2 (6 bases each). Between the trimmed V and J ends, which lost 1 base and 5 bases, there was a span of 19 bases. CDR1 MGHRA and CDR2 YSYEKL come from the germline V gene. This CDR3 has 17 amino acids. The CDR3 spells CASSQVGAGGTRDTQYF. CDR3 nucleotide sequence: TGCGCCAGCAGCCAAGTAGGGGCCGGGGGCACGAGAGATACGCAGTATTTT.

The chain joins TRBV5-4 to TRBJ2-7; 12 positions agree with TRBD2. The CDR3 contains 15 residues. Germline CDR1 and CDR2: SGHNT and YYREEE (reference sequence). Unmatched junction bases numbered 0, after V lost 0 bases and J lost 2 bases. CDR3 sequence reads: CASSLGLAGAYEQYF. CDR3 nucleotides: TGTGCCAGCAGCTTGGGACTAGCGGGAGCCTACGAGCAGTACTTC.

The chain couples TRBV6-4 to TRBJ1-1; D uncertain. The CDR3 sequence is 15 residues long. V was clipped by 8 bases and J by 2 bases, with 18 bases between them. Germline V gives CDR1 MRHNA, CDR2 SNTAGT. CDR3 bases: TGTGCCAGCGCCCCGAGTCCAACTCCCAACACTGAAGCTTTCTTT. It codes for CASAPSPTPNTEAFF.